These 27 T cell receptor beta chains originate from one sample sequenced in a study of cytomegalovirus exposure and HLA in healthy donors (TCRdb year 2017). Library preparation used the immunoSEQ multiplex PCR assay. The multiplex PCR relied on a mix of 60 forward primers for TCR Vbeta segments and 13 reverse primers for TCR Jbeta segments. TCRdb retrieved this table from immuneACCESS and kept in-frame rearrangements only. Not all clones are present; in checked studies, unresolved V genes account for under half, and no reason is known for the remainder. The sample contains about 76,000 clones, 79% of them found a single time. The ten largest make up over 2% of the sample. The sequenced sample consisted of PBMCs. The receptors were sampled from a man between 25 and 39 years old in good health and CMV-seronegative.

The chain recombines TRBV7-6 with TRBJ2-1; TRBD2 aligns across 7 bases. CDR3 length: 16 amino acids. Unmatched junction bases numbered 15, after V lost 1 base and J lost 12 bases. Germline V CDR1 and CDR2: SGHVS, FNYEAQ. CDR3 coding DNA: TGTGCCAGCAGCTTAGATTATGGCGGGAGTGTCGGCAGGCAGTTCTTC. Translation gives CASSLDYGGSVGRQFF.

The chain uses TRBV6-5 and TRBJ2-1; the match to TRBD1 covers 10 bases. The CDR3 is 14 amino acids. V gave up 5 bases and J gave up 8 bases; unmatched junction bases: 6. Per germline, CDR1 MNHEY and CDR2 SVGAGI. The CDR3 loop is CASSRDRGSHEQFF. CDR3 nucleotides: TGTGCCAGCAGTAGGGACAGGGGATCCCATGAGCAGTTCTTC.

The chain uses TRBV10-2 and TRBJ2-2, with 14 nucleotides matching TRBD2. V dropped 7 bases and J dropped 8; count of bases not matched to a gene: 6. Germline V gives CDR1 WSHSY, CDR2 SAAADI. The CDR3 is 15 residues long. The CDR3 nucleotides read TGCGCCAGCAAAGGACTAGCGGGAGGATTTGGGGAGCTGTTTTTT. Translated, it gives CASKGLAGGFGELFF.

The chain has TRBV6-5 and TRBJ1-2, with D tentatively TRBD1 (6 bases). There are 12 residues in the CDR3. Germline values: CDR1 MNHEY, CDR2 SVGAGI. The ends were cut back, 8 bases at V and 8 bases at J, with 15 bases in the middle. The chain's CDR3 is CASSQGLGGYTF. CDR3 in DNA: TGTGCCAGCTCCCAGGGGTTAGGAGGCTACACCTTC.

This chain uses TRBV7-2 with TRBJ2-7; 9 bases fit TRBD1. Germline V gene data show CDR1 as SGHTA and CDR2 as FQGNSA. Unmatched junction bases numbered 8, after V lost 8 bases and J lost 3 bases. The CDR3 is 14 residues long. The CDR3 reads CASGTGTGYYEQYF. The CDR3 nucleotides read TGTGCCAGCGGCACCGGGACAGGGTACTACGAGCAGTACTTC.

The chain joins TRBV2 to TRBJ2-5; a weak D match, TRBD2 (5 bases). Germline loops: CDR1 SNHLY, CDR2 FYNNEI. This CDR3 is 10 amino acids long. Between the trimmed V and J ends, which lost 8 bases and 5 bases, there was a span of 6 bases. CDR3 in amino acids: CASGGETQYF. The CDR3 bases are TGTGCCAGCGGAGGTGAGACCCAGTACTTC.

The CDR3 region has the DNA TGCGCCAGCTCCTCCCCAAGAGAGCGGGGAGCCTACGAGCAGTACTTC. As protein: CASSSPRERGAYEQYF. V and J are TRBV4-1 and TRBJ2-7; 7 nucleotides align to TRBD2. CDR1 and CDR2 from the germline V gene are MGHRA and YSYEKL. After removal of 8 bases from V and 2 bases from J, the junction contained 15 bases not matched to a gene. This CDR3 has 16 residues.

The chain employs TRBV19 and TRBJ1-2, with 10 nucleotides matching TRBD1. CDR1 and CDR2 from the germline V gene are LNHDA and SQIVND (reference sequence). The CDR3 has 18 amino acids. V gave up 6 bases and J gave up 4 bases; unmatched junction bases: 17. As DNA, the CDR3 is TGTGCCAGTAGACCGATCCGGGACAGGGGACTTCGAGTCTATGGCTACACCTTC. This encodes CASRPIRDRGLRVYGYTF.

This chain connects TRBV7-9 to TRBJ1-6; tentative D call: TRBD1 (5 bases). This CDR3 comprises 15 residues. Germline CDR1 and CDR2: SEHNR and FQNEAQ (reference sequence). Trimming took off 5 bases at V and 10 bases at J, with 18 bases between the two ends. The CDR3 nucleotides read TGTGCCAGCAGCCGTTCGGGGGTCGGAGGGTCACCCCTCCACTTT. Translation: CASSRSGVGGSPLHF.

The CDR3: CASSQSRGTGNTIYF. CDR3 in DNA: TGCGCCAGCAGCCAAAGCAGGGGGACTGGAAACACCATATATTTT. The chain carries TRBV4-3 and TRBJ1-3, with TRBD1 identical over 7 bases. V shed 2 bases and J 2 bases; nucleotides not matched to a gene: 3. CDR3 length: 15 residues. Germline lookup yields CDR1 LGHNA and CDR2 YSLEER.

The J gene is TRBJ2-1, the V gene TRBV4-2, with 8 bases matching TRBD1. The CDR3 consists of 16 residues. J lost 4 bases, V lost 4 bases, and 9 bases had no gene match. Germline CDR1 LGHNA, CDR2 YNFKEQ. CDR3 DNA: TGTGCCAGCAGCCCCAGGGGGCTCTCAGTTTACAATGAGCAGTTCTTC. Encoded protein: CASSPRGLSVYNEQFF.

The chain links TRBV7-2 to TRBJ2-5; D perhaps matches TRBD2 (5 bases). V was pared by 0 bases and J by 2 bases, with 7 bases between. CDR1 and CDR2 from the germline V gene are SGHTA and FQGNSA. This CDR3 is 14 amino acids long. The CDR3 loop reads CASSLAGLQETQYF. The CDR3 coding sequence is TGTGCCAGCAGCTTAGCAGGACTTCAAGAGACCCAGTACTTC. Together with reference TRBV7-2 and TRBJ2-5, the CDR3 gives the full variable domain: GAGVSQSPSNKVTEKGKDVELRCDPISGHTALYWYRQSLGQGLEFLIYFQGNSAPDKSGLPSDRFSAERTGGSVSTLTIQRTQQEDSAVYLCASSLAGLQETQYFGPGTRLLVL.

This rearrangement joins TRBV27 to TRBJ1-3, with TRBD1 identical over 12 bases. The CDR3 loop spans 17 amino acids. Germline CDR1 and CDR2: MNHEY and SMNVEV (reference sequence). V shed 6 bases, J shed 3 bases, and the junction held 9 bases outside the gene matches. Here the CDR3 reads CASSRGQGAIGGNTIYF. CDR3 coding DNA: TGTGCCAGCAGCCGGGGACAGGGGGCCATCGGTGGAAACACCATATATTTT.

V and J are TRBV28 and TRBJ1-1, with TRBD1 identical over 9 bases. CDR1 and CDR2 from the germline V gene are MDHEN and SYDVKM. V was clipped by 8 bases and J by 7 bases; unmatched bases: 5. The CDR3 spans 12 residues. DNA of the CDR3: TGTGCCAGCCGGGGACAGGGTAGTGAAGCTTTCTTT. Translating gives CASRGQGSEAFF.

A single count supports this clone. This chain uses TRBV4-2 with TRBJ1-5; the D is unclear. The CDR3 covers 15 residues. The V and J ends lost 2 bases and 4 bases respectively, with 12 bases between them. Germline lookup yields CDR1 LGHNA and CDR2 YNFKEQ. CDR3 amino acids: CASSQQMGSNQPQHF. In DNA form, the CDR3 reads TGTGCCAGCAGCCAACAGATGGGGAGTAATCAGCCCCAGCATTTT.

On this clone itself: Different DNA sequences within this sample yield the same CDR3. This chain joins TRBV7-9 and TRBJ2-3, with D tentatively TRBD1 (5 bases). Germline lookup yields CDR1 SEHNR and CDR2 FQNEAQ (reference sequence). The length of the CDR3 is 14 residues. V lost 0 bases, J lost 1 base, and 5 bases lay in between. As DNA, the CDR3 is TGTGCCAGCAGCTTAGCAGGGGGCACAGATACGCAGTATTTT. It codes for CASSLAGGTDTQYF.

The CDR3 loop reads CASSFRGAANEKLFF. The CDR3 DNA reads TGTGCCAGTAGTTTCAGGGGAGCAGCTAATGAAAAACTGTTTTTT. The genes are TRBV19 and TRBJ1-4; TRBD1 is a possible D gene (6 bases). V shed 5 bases and J shed 3 bases, with 13 bases lying between them. The CDR3 contains 15 residues. The germline CDR1 and CDR2 sequences are LNHDA and SQIVND (reference sequence).

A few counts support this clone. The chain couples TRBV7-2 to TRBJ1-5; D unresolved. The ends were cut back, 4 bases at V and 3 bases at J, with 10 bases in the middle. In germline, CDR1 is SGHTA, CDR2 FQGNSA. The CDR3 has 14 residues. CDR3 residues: CASSWGGNNQPQHF. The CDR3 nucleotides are TGTGCCAGCAGCTGGGGAGGTAACAATCAGCCCCAGCATTTT. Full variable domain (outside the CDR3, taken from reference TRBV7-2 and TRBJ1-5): GAGVSQSPSNKVTEKGKDVELRCDPISGHTALYWYRQSLGQGLEFLIYFQGNSAPDKSGLPSDRFSAERTGGSVSTLTIQRTQQEDSAVYLCASSWGGNNQPQHFGDGTRLSIL.

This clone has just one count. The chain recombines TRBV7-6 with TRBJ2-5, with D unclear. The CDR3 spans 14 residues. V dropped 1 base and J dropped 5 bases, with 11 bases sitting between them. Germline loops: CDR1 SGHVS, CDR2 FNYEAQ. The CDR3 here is CASSLGFGRETQYF. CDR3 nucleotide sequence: TGTGCCAGCAGCTTAGGTTTCGGTCGGGAGACCCAGTACTTC.

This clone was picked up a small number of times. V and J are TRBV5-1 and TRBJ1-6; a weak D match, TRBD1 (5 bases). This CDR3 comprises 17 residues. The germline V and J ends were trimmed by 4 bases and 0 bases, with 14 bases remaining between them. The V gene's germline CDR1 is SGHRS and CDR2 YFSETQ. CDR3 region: CASSRQSPSSYNSPLHF. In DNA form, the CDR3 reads TGCGCCAGCAGCCGACAGAGCCCAAGCTCCTATAATTCACCCCTCCACTTT.

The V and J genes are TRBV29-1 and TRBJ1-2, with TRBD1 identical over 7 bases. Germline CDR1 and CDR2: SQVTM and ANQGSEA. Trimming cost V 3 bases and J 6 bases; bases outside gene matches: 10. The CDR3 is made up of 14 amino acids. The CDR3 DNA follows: TGCAGCGTTGATCCTGACAGGGAGGAGGATGGCTACACCTTC. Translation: CSVDPDREEDGYTF.

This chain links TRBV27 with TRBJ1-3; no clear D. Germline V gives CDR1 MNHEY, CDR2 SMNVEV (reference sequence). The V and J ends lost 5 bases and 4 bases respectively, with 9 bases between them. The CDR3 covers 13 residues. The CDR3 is CASSTLPGNTIYF. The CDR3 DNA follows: TGTGCCAGCAGTACTCTCCCCGGAAACACCATATATTTT.

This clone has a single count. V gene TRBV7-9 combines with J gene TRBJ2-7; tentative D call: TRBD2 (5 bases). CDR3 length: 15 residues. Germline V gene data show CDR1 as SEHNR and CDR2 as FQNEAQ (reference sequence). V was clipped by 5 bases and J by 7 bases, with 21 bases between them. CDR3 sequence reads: CASSPEVPTSGEQYF. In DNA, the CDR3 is TGTGCCAGCAGCCCGGAGGTCCCCACCTCGGGAGAGCAGTACTTC.

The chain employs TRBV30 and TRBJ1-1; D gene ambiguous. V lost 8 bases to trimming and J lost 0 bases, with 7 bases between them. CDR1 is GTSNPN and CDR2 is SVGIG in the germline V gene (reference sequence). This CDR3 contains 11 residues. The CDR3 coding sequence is TGTGCCCGGACGGTGAACACTGAAGCTTTCTTT. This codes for CARTVNTEAFF.

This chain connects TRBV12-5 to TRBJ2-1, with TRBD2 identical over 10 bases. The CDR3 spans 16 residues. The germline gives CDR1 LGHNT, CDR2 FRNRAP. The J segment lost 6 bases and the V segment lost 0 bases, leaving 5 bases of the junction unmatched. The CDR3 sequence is CASGLVLGLAPNEQFF. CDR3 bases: TGTGCTAGTGGTTTGGTACTGGGACTAGCGCCCAATGAGCAGTTCTTC. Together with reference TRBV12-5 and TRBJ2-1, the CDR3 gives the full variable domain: DARVTQTPRHKVTEMGQEVTMRCQPILGHNTVFWYRQTMMQGLELLAYFRNRAPLDDSGMPKDRFSAEMPDATLATLKIQPSEPRDSAVYFCASGLVLGLAPNEQFFGPGTRLTVL.

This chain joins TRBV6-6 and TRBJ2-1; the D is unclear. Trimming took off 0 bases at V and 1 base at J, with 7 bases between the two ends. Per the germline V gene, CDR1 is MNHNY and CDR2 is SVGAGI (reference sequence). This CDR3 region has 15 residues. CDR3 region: CASSYSRGSYNEQFF. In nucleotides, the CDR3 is TGTGCCAGCAGTTACTCCAGAGGATCCTACAATGAGCAGTTCTTC.

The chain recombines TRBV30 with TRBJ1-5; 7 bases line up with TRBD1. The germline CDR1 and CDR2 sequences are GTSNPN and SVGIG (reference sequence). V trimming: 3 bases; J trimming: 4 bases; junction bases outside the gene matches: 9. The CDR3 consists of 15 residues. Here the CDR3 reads CAWSPNRGGNQPQHF. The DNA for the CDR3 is TGTGCCTGGAGCCCGAACAGGGGAGGTAATCAGCCCCAGCATTTT.